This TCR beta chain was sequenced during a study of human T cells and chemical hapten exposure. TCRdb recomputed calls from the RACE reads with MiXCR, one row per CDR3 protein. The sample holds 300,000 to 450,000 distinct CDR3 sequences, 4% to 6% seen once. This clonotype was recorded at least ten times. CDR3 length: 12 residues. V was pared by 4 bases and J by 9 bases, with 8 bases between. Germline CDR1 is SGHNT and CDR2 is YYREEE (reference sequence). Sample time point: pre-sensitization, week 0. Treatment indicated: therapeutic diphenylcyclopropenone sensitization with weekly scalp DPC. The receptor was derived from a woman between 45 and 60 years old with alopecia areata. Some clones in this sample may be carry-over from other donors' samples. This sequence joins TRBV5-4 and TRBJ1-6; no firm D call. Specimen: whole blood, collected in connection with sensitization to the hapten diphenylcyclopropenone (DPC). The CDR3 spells CASSLDVSPLHF. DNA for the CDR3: TGTGCCAGCAGCCTAGACGTTTCACCCCTCCACTTT.